This T cell receptor beta chain was profiled in a study of CXCR3-negative and CXCR3-positive naive CD8 T cells (dated by TCRdb to the late 2010s). Regarding the study in general: In total, roughly 140 million TRB reads were obtained, which works out to roughly 1.5 +/- 0.3 million reads per library. Diversity and physicochemical repertoire analyses were performed on about ten donors pooled from two independent experiments. Naive subsets from about 5 donors and memory cells from 3 donors were included in the TRBV-TRBJ cluster analysis.

As concerns this clonotype: There is no known antigen for this receptor.

The sequencer was a NextSeq 550. The Human TCR Profiling Kit (MiLaboratory) was used to prepare UMI-labeled 5' RACE TRB cDNA libraries. cDNA synthesis used the entire amount of extracted RNA, and PCR amplification then used the entire amount of cDNA produced. The libraries were made side by side, with each library going through the same number of PCR cycles. Turning to the authors' computational methods: With a minimum of two reads required per UMI, MIGEC and MiXCR pulled out about 50,000 +/- 10,000 unique UMI-labeled TRB cDNA molecules from each library. On average, about 40,000 +/- 10,000 functional in-frame TRB CDR3 nucleotide clonotypes lacking stop codons were found per library. After downsampling to 5000 UMI-labeled TRB molecules per sample, diversity metrics such as normalized Shannon-Wiener and Chao1 were calculated in VDJtools. VDJtools computed clonotype-size-weighted physicochemical properties of the central five CDR3 residues: interaction energy, strength, volume and Kidera factor 4. Reprocessed by TCRdb, the reads give a single entry per CDR3 protein sequence, without DNA. The V and J calls come from TCRdb's annotation, not from the publication. This sample's records show 60,000 to 65,000 distinct CDR3 sequences. Jointly, the top ten make up 4% to 5.5% of the sample.

Broader findings and caveats from the paper: Freshly isolated PBMCs were used for most assays because CXCR3 expression partially decreased after cryopreservation. TRB CDR3s from CXCR3-positive naive cells showed higher hydrophobicity (lower Kidera factor 4), lower energy, and higher strength and volume indices than CXCR3-negative naive cells. Surface CD5, linked to self-reactivity in mice, was comparable between naive subsets; TCR interaction strength was therefore also inferred from TRB CDR3 physicochemical properties. Repertoire diversity was comparably high in both naive subsets but much lower in memory CD8+ T cells. Naive CXCR3-negative and CXCR3-positive cells from the same donor showed similar TRBV-TRBJ usage, whereas memory cells showed distinct patterns.

For each CD8+ T cell subset, flow sorting was done in triplicate, and a few hundred thousand cells per subset went directly into RLT lysis buffer. Naive CD8+ T cells were defined stringently as CD45RO-CCR7+CD27+CD95- to exclude memory contaminants. Using standard density gradient centrifugation, peripheral blood mononuclear cells were isolated from buffy coats. A FACSAria III was used to flow-sort naive CXCR3-negative and CXCR3-positive CD8+ T cells. An RNeasy Mini Kit was used to extract total RNA from the sorted cells. Specimen: naive CXCR3+ CD8+ T cells from blood. The cell subset or site label, read with the paper, signifies: CD45RO-CCR7+CD27+CD95- naive CD8+ T cells expressing CXCR3 (TNR3+). This clonotype originated in a human donor in good health. Some clones in this sample may be carry-over from other donors' samples.

CDR3 protein: CSVEGTGVPYEQYF. The chain employs TRBV29-1 and TRBJ2-7; the D gene TCRdb calls, TRBD1, cannot be checked with no DNA. The CDR1 and CDR2 encoded by the germline V gene are SQVTM and ANQGSEA. The CDR3 runs 14 residues from the cysteine to the phenylalanine. The DNA is unrecorded.